Below, 2 T cell receptor beta chains from the same sample are listed, as sequenced in a study of T-cell reconstitution after alpha-beta-depleted transplantation in children. The TCRbeta library was prepared with unique molecular identifiers. MiXCR, run by TCRdb on the PCR reads, gives a single entry per CDR3 protein. The table has approximately 650,000 distinct CDR3 sequences, about an eighth seen once. Sequenced material: PBMCs, taken before TCRalphabeta/CD19-depleted stem cell transplant. The origin of the receptors is a girl aged 2-10 years with congenital amegakaryocytic thrombocytopenia, due to receive a stem cell transplant.

In its sample, this clonotype was seen many times. The chain has TRBV20-1 and TRBJ2-7; 11 bases fit TRBD2. In germline, CDR1 is DFQATT, CDR2 SNEGSKA (reference sequence). The trim removed 5 bases at V and 3 bases at J, leaving 6 bases unmatched. This CDR3 spans 14 amino acids. The CDR3 sequence: CSAVRLAGIYEQYF. Written as DNA, the CDR3 is TGCAGTGCTGTCCGACTAGCGGGGATCTACGAGCAGTACTTC.

The sample holds many counts of this clonotype. V usage is TRBV12-3 or TRBV12-4 and J usage is TRBJ1-5; D remains unclear. CDR3 size: 15 residues. Trimming cost V 6 bases and J 2 bases, with 14 bases left between them. This CDR3 reads CASSWTGPGNQPQHF. Here the CDR3 DNA reads TGTGCCAGCAGCTGGACCGGACCAGGCAATCAGCCCCAGCATTTT.